This TCR beta chain was documented in a study of blood T cell repertoires in COVID-19. TCRdb keeps only in-frame clones here, not all; method: immunoSEQ multiplex PCR. The table lists 62,000 or so clones, around 73% of them singletons. Patients of the Seattle cohort, enrolled during active infection, were followed longitudinally. J gave up 5 bases and V 4 bases, and 6 bases lay outside the gene matches. The CDR3 is 15 residues long. Germline-derived CDR1 and CDR2 are SNHLY and FYNNEI. The sequence was obtained from a man between 60 and 75 years old with COVID-19, enrolled during active disease. The specimen sequenced was peripheral blood. This rearrangement joins TRBV2 to TRBJ2-5, with 11 bases that match TRBD2. The DNA for the CDR3 is TGTGCCAGCAGTGTGGGTAGCGGGAGGGCTGAGACCCAGTACTTC. The encoded protein is CASSVGSGRAETQYF. The full variable domain, rest sourced from reference TRBV2 and TRBJ2-5, is EPEVTQTPSHQVTQMGQEVILRCVPISNHLYFYWYRQILGQKVEFLVSFYNNEISEKSEIFDDQFSVERPDGSNFTLKIRSTKLEDSAMYFCASSVGSGRAETQYFGPGTRLLVL.